A single sample gave rise to the 18 T cell receptor beta chains below, sequenced in a study of monozygotic twins with inflammatory bowel disease. Reprocessing the 5' RACE reads, TCRdb reports a single entry for every CDR3 protein and omits DNA. Recorded here are approximately 85,000 distinct CDR3 sequences; the top ten clones represent around 6.8%. The source material was blood. The receptors come from a human donor with ulcerative colitis or Crohn's disease, or a healthy co-twin of an affected twin (not recorded which).

The chain combines TRBV4-2 with TRBJ1-4; lacking DNA, the TRBD1 call made by TCRdb goes unchecked. CDR1 and CDR2 from the germline V gene are LGHNA and YNFKEQ. The CDR3 spans 15 residues. CDR3 sequence: CASSQLDRENEKLFF.

The chain couples TRBV3-1 to TRBJ2-5. The CDR3 has 15 amino acids. Germline assignment: CDR1 LGHDT and CDR2 YNNKEL (reference sequence). This CDR3 reads CASSQTAGVRGTQYF.

J is TRBJ1-1 and V is TRBV7-8; TCRdb picks TRBD1, but there is no DNA to check that call. There are 13 residues in the CDR3. Germline CDR1 is SGHVS and CDR2 is FQNEAQ. CDR3 amino acids: CASSLGGRGGAFF.

The V gene is TRBV12-3 or TRBV12-4, the J gene TRBJ2-1; TCRdb selects TRBD1, and the lack of DNA leaves this call unchecked. The CDR3 is made up of 16 amino acids. This CDR3 reads CASTDPGESSYNEQFF.

The rearrangement joins TRBV7-2 to TRBJ2-3; TCRdb proposes TRBD2, but this gene call is untestable without DNA. Germline V gene lookup returns CDR1 SGHTA and CDR2 FQGNSA. This CDR3 spans 16 amino acids. CDR3 residues: CASSLVLAGGADTQYF. The full variable domain, in which reference TRBV7-2 and TRBJ2-3 provide the parts outside the CDR3, is GAGVSQSPSNKVTEKGKDVELRCDPISGHTALYWYRQSLGQGLEFLIYFQGNSAPDKSGLPSDRFSAERTGGSVSTLTIQRTQQEDSAVYLCASSLVLAGGADTQYFGPGTRLTVL.

The J gene is TRBJ2-7, the V gene TRBV3-1. The CDR3 length is 13 residues. CDR1 LGHDT and CDR2 YNNKEL come from the germline V gene (reference sequence). This CDR3 is CASSLLPRDEQYF.

V is TRBV7-2 and J is TRBJ2-5; the TCRdb call, TRBD2, lacks DNA for checking. The CDR3 runs to 14 residues. In germline, CDR1 is SGHTA, CDR2 FQGNSA. The CDR3: CASSLGRLAETQYF.

The chain has TRBV6-5 and TRBJ2-2. This CDR3 is 14 amino acids long. CDR1 is MNHEY and CDR2 is SVGAGI in the germline V gene. CDR3 sequence: CASSYSADTGELFF.

The chain carries TRBV20-1 and TRBJ1-4. The V gene's germline CDR1 is DFQATT and CDR2 SNEGSKA (reference sequence). This CDR3 contains 12 residues. CDR3 residues: CSASRTREKLFF.

The chain is built from TRBV4-2 and TRBJ1-1. In germline, CDR1 is LGHNA, CDR2 YNFKEQ. The length of the CDR3 is 12 residues. CDR3 sequence: CASSQIVGLAFF.

V is TRBV7-2 and J is TRBJ1-6. The CDR3 runs 12 residues. Germline V gives CDR1 SGHTA, CDR2 FQGNSA. CDR3 loop: CASSSGLGPLHF.

The V gene is TRBV5-8, the J gene TRBJ2-5; TCRdb's D gene call, TRBD1, goes unchecked for lack of DNA. The CDR3 is made up of 14 amino acids. Germline assignment: CDR1 SGHTS and CDR2 YDEGEE. CDR3 loop: CASSQPGGQETQYF. The variable domain in full, completed from reference TRBV5-8 and TRBJ2-5, reads EAGVTQSPTHLIKTRGQQATLRCSPISGHTSVYWYQQALGLGLQFLLWYDEGEERNRGNFPPRFSGRQFPNYSSELNVNALELEDSALYLCASSQPGGQETQYFGPGTRLLVL.

The chain employs TRBV12-3 or TRBV12-4 and TRBJ1-5; TCRdb's assignment of TRBD1 cannot be checked, as there is no DNA. This CDR3 contains 13 residues. The CDR3 sequence is CASSGDLNQPQHF.

The chain is built from TRBV25-1 and TRBJ1-1. Germline values: CDR1 MGHDK, CDR2 SYGVNS. The CDR3 extends over 13 amino acids. This chain's CDR3 is CASSEGVNTEAFF.

The rearrangement joins TRBV18 to TRBJ1-1. The CDR3 runs 14 residues. Germline V gives CDR1 KGHSH, CDR2 LQKENI. The CDR3 protein is CVSSPLAGNTEAFF.

The CDR3 loop reads CASSSQIGAQGGTEAFF. V and J are TRBV7-8 and TRBJ1-1. This CDR3 region has 17 residues. Germline V gives CDR1 SGHVS, CDR2 FQNEAQ.

The chain carries TRBV29-1 and TRBJ1-2. The germline V gene has CDR1 SQVTM and CDR2 ANQGSEA. CDR3 size: 12 residues. The CDR3 protein is CSADRTSYGYTF.

V gene TRBV7-9 combines with J gene TRBJ2-2; the D call of TRBD1 rests on TCRdb alone, since no DNA is present to check it. Germline assignment: CDR1 SEHNR and CDR2 FQNEAQ (reference sequence). This CDR3 is 15 amino acids long. CDR3 loop: CASSAGTNNTGELFF.